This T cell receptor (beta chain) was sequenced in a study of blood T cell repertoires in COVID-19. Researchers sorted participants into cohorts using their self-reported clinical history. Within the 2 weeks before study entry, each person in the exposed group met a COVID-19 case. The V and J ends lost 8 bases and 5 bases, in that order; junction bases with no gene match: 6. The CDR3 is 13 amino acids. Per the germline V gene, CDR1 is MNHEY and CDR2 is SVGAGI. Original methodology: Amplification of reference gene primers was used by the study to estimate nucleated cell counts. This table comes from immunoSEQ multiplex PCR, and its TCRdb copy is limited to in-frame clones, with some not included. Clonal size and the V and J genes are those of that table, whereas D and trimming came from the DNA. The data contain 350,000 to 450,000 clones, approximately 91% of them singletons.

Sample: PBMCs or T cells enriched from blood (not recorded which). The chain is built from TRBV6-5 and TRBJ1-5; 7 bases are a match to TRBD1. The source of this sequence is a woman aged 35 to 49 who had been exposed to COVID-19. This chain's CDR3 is CASYGTAYQPQHF. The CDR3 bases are TGTGCCAGCTACGGGACAGCCTATCAGCCCCAGCATTTT.